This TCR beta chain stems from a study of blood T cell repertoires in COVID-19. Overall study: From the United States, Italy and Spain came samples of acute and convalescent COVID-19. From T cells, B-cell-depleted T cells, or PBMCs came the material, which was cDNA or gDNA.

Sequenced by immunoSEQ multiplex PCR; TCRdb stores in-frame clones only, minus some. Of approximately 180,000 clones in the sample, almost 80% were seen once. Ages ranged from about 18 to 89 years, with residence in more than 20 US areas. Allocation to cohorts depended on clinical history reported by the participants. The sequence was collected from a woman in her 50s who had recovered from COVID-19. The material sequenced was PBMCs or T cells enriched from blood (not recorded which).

The CDR3 protein is CASRRQGDGNYGYTF. The DNA of the CDR3 is TGCGCCAGCAGGCGGCAGGGCGATGGAAACTATGGCTACACCTTC. V usage is TRBV4-1 and J usage is TRBJ1-2, with a weak D call TRBD1 (5 bases). V dropped 6 bases and J dropped 2 bases, with 16 bases sitting between them. The germline V gene encodes CDR1 MGHRA and CDR2 YSYEKL. This CDR3 is built from 15 residues.